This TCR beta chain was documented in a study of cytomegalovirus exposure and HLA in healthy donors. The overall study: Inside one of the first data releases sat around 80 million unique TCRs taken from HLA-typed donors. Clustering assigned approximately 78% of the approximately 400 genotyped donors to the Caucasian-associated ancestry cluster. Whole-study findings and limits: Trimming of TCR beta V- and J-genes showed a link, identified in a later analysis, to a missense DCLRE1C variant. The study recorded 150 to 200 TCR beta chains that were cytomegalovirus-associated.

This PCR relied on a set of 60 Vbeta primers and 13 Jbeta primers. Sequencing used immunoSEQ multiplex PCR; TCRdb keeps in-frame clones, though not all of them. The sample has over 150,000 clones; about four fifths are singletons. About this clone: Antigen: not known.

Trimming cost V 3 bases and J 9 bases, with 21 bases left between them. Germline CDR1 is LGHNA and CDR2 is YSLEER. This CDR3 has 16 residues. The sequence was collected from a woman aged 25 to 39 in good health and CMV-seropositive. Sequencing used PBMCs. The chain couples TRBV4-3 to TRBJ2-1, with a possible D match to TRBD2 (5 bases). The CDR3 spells CASSQSGSRRWREQFF. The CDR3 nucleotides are TGCGCCAGCAGCCAGTCGGGGAGCCGCCGGTGGCGTGAGCAGTTCTTC.